A single sample is the source of the 31 T cell receptor beta chains below, sequenced in a study of CD8+ T cells in alopecia areata. The sequencing template was cDNA reverse transcribed from extracted RNA. Sequenced by immunoSEQ multiplex PCR; TCRdb stores in-frame clones only, minus some. The profile shows 130,000 to 150,000 clones, 62% of them singletons. The sample comprised CD8+ T cells sorted from blood. The receptors were gathered from a human donor in good health.

This clone has more than one count but fewer than ten. The V and J genes are TRBV19 and TRBJ1-5, with D possibly being TRBD1 (6 bases). CDR1 and CDR2 from the germline V gene are LNHDA and SQIVND (reference sequence). CDR3 length: 12 amino acids. Trimming removed 10 bases at V and 5 bases at J, with 12 bases between. The CDR3 loop is CATGDGDQPQHF. CDR3 nucleotide sequence: TGTGCCACAGGGGACGGTGATCAGCCCCAGCATTTT.

The chain employs TRBV2 and TRBJ2-7; no clear D. The germline CDR1 and CDR2 sequences are SNHLY and FYNNEI. The V and J ends lost 4 bases and 3 bases respectively, with 4 bases between them. The CDR3 has 11 amino acids. The CDR3 spells CASSVLYEQYF. The CDR3 DNA is TGTGCCAGCAGTGTTCTCTACGAGCAGTACTTC.

The chain couples TRBV11-2 to TRBJ2-7; D may be TRBD2 (5 bases). Trimming took 5 bases from V and 3 from J, leaving 11 bases between them. This CDR3 spans 13 amino acids. Germline V CDR1 and CDR2: SGHAT, FQNNGV. The CDR3 DNA follows: TGTGCCAGCAGCCACACCGACTACTACGAGCAGTACTTC. As protein: CASSHTDYYEQYF.

The V call is TRBV2, the J call TRBJ2-7, with unresolved D. Germline V gene data show CDR1 as SNHLY and CDR2 as FYNNEI. The CDR3 has 15 residues. The V end was cut by 4 bases, the J end by 0 bases, with 13 bases between. This CDR3 reads CASSGVGISSYEQYF. The CDR3, as DNA: TGTGCCAGCAGTGGAGTAGGGATAAGCTCCTACGAGCAGTACTTC. The entire variable domain, with the rest obtained from reference TRBV2 and TRBJ2-7, is as follows: EPEVTQTPSHQVTQMGQEVILRCVPISNHLYFYWYRQILGQKVEFLVSFYNNEISEKSEIFDDQFSVERPDGSNFTLKIRSTKLEDSAMYFCASSGVGISSYEQYFGPGTRLTVT.

This clone has just one count. This sample includes further DNA sequences coding for the same CDR3. The genes are TRBV6-5 and TRBJ1-2; tentatively, D is TRBD1 (5 bases). Trimming cost V 3 bases and J 4 bases, with 9 bases left between them. Per the germline V gene, CDR1 is MNHEY and CDR2 is SVGAGI. CDR3 length equals 13 residues. The CDR3 DNA follows: TGTGCCAGCAGTTATGGGGGGGGCTATGGCTACACCTTC. Translating gives CASSYGGGYGYTF.

This clone was picked up one time. The V and J genes are TRBV9 and TRBJ2-1; 8 bases line up with TRBD2. V shed 4 bases and J 1 base; nucleotides not matched to a gene: 7. Per germline, CDR1 SGDLS and CDR2 YYNGEE. The CDR3 has 16 amino acids. CDR3 sequence: CASSSGGPSSYNEQFF. DNA for the CDR3: TGTGCCAGCAGCTCGGGAGGGCCAAGTTCCTACAATGAGCAGTTCTTC. The full variable domain, in which reference TRBV9 and TRBJ2-1 provide the parts outside the CDR3, is DSGVTQTPKHLITATGQRVTLRCSPRSGDLSVYWYQQSLDQGLQFLIQYYNGEERAKGNILERFSAQQFPDLHSELNLSSLELGDSALYFCASSSGGPSSYNEQFFGPGTRLTVL.

This chain connects TRBV29-1 to TRBJ2-6; 7 bases agree with TRBD2. Germline V CDR1 and CDR2: SQVTM, ANQGSEA. The CDR3 consists of 15 residues. V gave up 1 base and J gave up 2 bases; unmatched junction bases: 2. CDR3 amino acids: CSVEVGGTGANVLTF. Written as DNA, the CDR3 is TGCAGCGTTGAAGTGGGAGGGACTGGGGCCAACGTCCTGACTTTC.

This chain joins TRBV5-6 and TRBJ2-1; 10 nucleotides align to TRBD2. With 0 bases clipped from V and 5 bases from J, the junction kept 2 bases outside the gene matches. Germline V gives CDR1 SGHDT, CDR2 YYEEEE. This CDR3 is 15 amino acids long. In DNA form, the CDR3 reads TGTGCCAGCAGCTTGGGGACTAGCGGAGACAATGAGCAGTTCTTC. Protein product: CASSLGTSGDNEQFF.

This clone was seen more than once but under ten times. The gene calls are TRBV5-1 and TRBJ1-1; D is undetermined. In germline, CDR1 is SGHRS, CDR2 YFSETQ. Trimming took off 1 base at V and 1 base at J, with 5 bases between the two ends. The CDR3 length is 13 residues. CDR3 sequence (DNA): TGCGCCAGCAGCTTGCGGGGGAACACTGAAGCTTTCTTT. As protein: CASSLRGNTEAFF.

The chain uses TRBV28 and TRBJ1-1; D unclear. Per the germline V gene, CDR1 is MDHEN and CDR2 is SYDVKM. The length of the CDR3 is 12 residues. Deletions cut 3 bases from V and 7 bases from J, with 9 bases between. The CDR3 is CASSLRYGEAFF. CDR3 in DNA: TGTGCCAGCAGTTTGAGATACGGTGAAGCTTTCTTT.

V gene TRBV19 combines with J gene TRBJ1-2; D gene unclear. CDR1 and CDR2 from the germline V gene are LNHDA and SQIVND (reference sequence). The CDR3 is 14 amino acids. V lost 5 bases, J lost 6 bases, and 16 bases lay in between. The DNA for the CDR3 is TGTGCCAGTAGTTCCCTCCAGGCTACGGATGGCTACACCTTC. This codes for CASSSLQATDGYTF.

This chain uses TRBV5-6 with TRBJ2-7, with TRBD2 matching 10 bases. The CDR3 has 15 residues. V was clipped by 4 bases and J by 3 bases; unmatched bases: 7. CDR1 and CDR2 from the germline V gene are SGHDT and YYEEEE. The CDR3 region is CASSPGLAEYYEQYF. Here the CDR3 DNA reads TGTGCCAGCAGCCCTGGACTAGCGGAATACTACGAGCAGTACTTC.

This clone was seen more than once but under ten times. V gene TRBV7-8 combines with J gene TRBJ1-1; unclear D gene. Between the trimmed V and J ends, which lost 1 base and 3 bases, there was a span of 9 bases. This CDR3 comprises 14 residues. Germline V lookup: CDR1 SGHVS, CDR2 FQNEAQ. The CDR3 sequence is CASSLGMADTEAFF. The CDR3 DNA sequence: TGTGCCAGCAGCTTAGGCATGGCGGACACTGAAGCTTTCTTT.

The J gene is TRBJ2-5, the V gene TRBV19, with a possible D match to TRBD2 (5 bases). Trimming removed 5 bases from V and 7 bases from J, with 8 bases in between. CDR1 and CDR2 from the germline V gene are LNHDA and SQIVND (reference sequence). This CDR3 comprises 11 residues. The CDR3 protein is CASSVGGTQYF. In nucleotides, the CDR3 is TGTGCCAGTAGTGTTGGAGGGACCCAGTACTTC.

The chain joins TRBV5-1 to TRBJ2-2; 7 positions match TRBD1. Germline CDR1 SGHRS, CDR2 YFSETQ. Trimming cost V 7 bases and J 2 bases; bases outside gene matches: 5. The CDR3 is 14 residues long. The CDR3 sequence: CASLTGENTGELFF. As DNA, the CDR3 is TGCGCCAGCTTAACAGGGGAAAACACCGGGGAGCTGTTTTTT.

The J gene is TRBJ1-1, the V gene TRBV29-1; 10 bases map to TRBD1. V was clipped by 6 bases and J by 6 bases; unmatched bases: 7. The germline gives CDR1 SQVTM, CDR2 ANQGSEA. This CDR3 comprises 13 residues. Written as DNA, the CDR3 is TGCAGCGTACGGACAGGGGGGAGCCCTGAAGCTTTCTTT. This translates into CSVRTGGSPEAFF.

The chain joins TRBV29-1 to TRBJ1-2; 9 bases line up with TRBD1. J lost 6 bases, V lost 6 bases, and 5 bases had no gene match. The CDR3 is made up of 12 amino acids. Germline CDR1 is SQVTM and CDR2 is ANQGSEA. The CDR3 protein is CSVEDRGHGYTF. As DNA, the CDR3 is TGCAGCGTCGAGGACAGGGGTCATGGCTACACCTTC.

CDR3 DNA: TGCAGCGGCCCGGGACAGGGTTCGGATACGCAGTATTTT. Protein: CSGPGQGSDTQYF. This chain uses TRBV29-1 with TRBJ2-3, with TRBD1 identical over 9 bases. The V segment lost 7 bases and the J segment 6 bases; nucleotides outside the gene matches: 8. The CDR3 length is 13 residues. Per the germline V gene, CDR1 is SQVTM and CDR2 is ANQGSEA.

This clone has more than one count but fewer than ten. Compared with germline, one end of the junction differs, possibly owing to a read error. V usage is TRBV27 and J usage is TRBJ2-1; D may be TRBD1 (5 bases). This CDR3 is built from 15 residues. Germline CDR1 reads MNHEY; CDR2 reads SMNVEV (reference sequence). The CDR3 DNA reads as TGTGCCAGCAGTTTATGGTGGGGCTCCTACAGTGAGCAGTTCTTC. It translates to CASSLWWGSYSEQFF.

The gene calls are TRBV25-1 and TRBJ2-2; D is unclear. From germline, CDR1 is MGHDK and CDR2 SYGVNS. Trimming took off 3 bases at V and 9 bases at J, with 8 bases between the two ends. This CDR3 spans 12 amino acids. CDR3 amino acids: CASSDTGRELFF. The CDR3 DNA sequence: TGTGCCAGCAGTGACACCGGCAGGGAGCTGTTTTTT. Full variable domain (rest looked up from reference TRBV25-1 and TRBJ2-2): EADIYQTPRYLVIGTGKKITLECSQTMGHDKMYWYQQDPGMELHLIHYSYGVNSTEKGDLSSESTVSRIRTEHFPLTLESARPSHTSQYLCASSDTGRELFFGEGSRLTVL.

This chain uses TRBV15 with TRBJ2-1, with 7 bases lining up with TRBD2. Germline CDR1 reads LNHNV; CDR2 reads YYDKDF (reference sequence). The CDR3 is 12 amino acids. V was clipped by 3 bases and J by 10 bases; unmatched bases: 3. CDR3 coding DNA: TGTGCCACCAGCAGGGGAGCGGGAGAGCAGTTCTTC. It specifies CATSRGAGEQFF.

This clone has a handful of counts. The gene calls are TRBV11-1 and TRBJ2-7; D is ambiguous. This CDR3 comprises 16 residues. Germline assignment: CDR1 SGHAT and CDR2 FQDESV (reference sequence). The V gene lost 1 base and the J gene lost 6 bases, with 19 bases spanning the gap. CDR3: CASSLEAGNVLVEQYF. The CDR3 DNA sequence: TGTGCCAGCAGCTTAGAAGCAGGAAACGTCCTAGTCGAGCAGTACTTC.

This clone was recorded a few times. The rearrangement links TRBV5-6 to TRBJ1-2; perhaps TRBD1 as D (5 bases). V shed 4 bases and J shed 0 bases, with 10 bases lying between them. The CDR3 is made up of 14 amino acids. The germline gives CDR1 SGHDT, CDR2 YYEEEE. The CDR3 bases are TGTGCCAGCAGCAATCAGGGAGCTAACTATGGCTACACCTTC. Amino acid sequence: CASSNQGANYGYTF.

There are a few counts of this clone. This chain links TRBV6-6 with TRBJ2-3; D uncertain. Trimming removed 5 bases at V and 8 bases at J, with 14 bases between. The CDR3 covers 13 residues. Germline CDR1 MNHNY, CDR2 SVGAGI (reference sequence). DNA for the CDR3: TGTGCCAGCAGTCAGGCCCCCCGCAGTACGCAGTATTTT. It is translated as CASSQAPRSTQYF.

This clone appeared a few times. The J gene is TRBJ2-5, the V gene TRBV9, with 7 positions matching TRBD2. Unmatched junction bases numbered 7, after V lost 0 bases and J lost 2 bases. CDR3 size: 16 residues. Germline CDR1 and CDR2: SGDLS and YYNGEE. The CDR3: CASSVELGAGQETQYF. For the CDR3, the DNA is TGTGCCAGCAGCGTAGAATTGGGAGCGGGACAAGAGACCCAGTACTTC.

This clone was observed a handful of times. The V gene is TRBV28, the J gene TRBJ1-5; D not certain. There are 16 residues in the CDR3. Germline V CDR1 and CDR2: MDHEN, SYDVKM. V was trimmed by 7 bases and J by 4 bases, leaving 20 bases between them. This CDR3 is CASNTPAVAQNQPQHF. DNA of the CDR3: TGTGCCAGCAACACTCCGGCGGTTGCGCAAAATCAGCCCCAGCATTTT.

V gene TRBV9 combines with J gene TRBJ2-3; a possible D gene is TRBD2 (6 bases). Germline V gene lookup returns CDR1 SGDLS and CDR2 YYNGEE. V gave up 3 bases and J gave up 14 bases, with 19 bases separating them. The CDR3 consists of 13 residues. The CDR3 here is CASSGVSREEMYF. The CDR3 DNA reads TGTGCCAGCAGCGGAGTCTCGAGGGAGGAAATGTATTTT.

As for this clone: Other DNA sequences in the sample encode the same CDR3. The chain joins TRBV29-1 to TRBJ1-2, with D uncertain. The V gene lost 0 bases and the J gene lost 7 bases, with 6 bases spanning the gap. Germline assignment: CDR1 SQVTM and CDR2 ANQGSEA. The CDR3 is 11 residues long. The CDR3 region is CSVEDRAGYTF. The CDR3 DNA reads TGCAGCGTTGAAGACCGCGCTGGCTACACCTTC.

The chain is built from TRBV9 and TRBJ2-2, with D uncertain. The CDR3 loop spans 12 amino acids. Between the trimmed V and J ends, which lost 3 bases and 4 bases, there was a span of 4 bases. CDR1 is SGDLS and CDR2 is YYNGEE in the germline V gene. CDR3 residues: CASSGGTGELFF. CDR3 coding DNA: TGTGCCAGCAGCGGCGGCACCGGGGAGCTGTTTTTT. Drawing the rest from reference TRBV9 and TRBJ2-2, the complete variable domain is DSGVTQTPKHLITATGQRVTLRCSPRSGDLSVYWYQQSLDQGLQFLIQYYNGEERAKGNILERFSAQQFPDLHSELNLSSLELGDSALYFCASSGGTGELFFGEGSRLTVL.

The chain has TRBV4-1 and TRBJ2-5; a weak D match, TRBD1 (5 bases). Between the trimmed V and J ends, which lost 0 bases and 1 base, there was a span of 12 bases. The CDR3 covers 16 residues. CDR1 and CDR2 (germline): MGHRA, YSYEKL. CDR3 residues: CASSQDHGASQETQYF. The CDR3 DNA reads TGCGCCAGCAGCCAAGATCATGGGGCCTCCCAAGAGACCCAGTACTTC.

J is TRBJ1-2 and V is TRBV10-3; D is unclear. This CDR3 comprises 13 residues. The V end was cut by 7 bases, the J end by 6 bases, with 15 bases between. Germline V gene sequence: CDR1 ENHRY, CDR2 SYGVKD. CDR3 DNA: TGTGCCATCATGCGGAACCCTTCGGATGGCTACACCTTC. Its protein is CAIMRNPSDGYTF.